These 30 T cell receptor beta chains share one sample of origin, sequenced in a study of CD8 T cells in Susac syndrome. It was with random hexamers that roughly 0.45 to 1 ug RNA was reverse transcribed. MiXCR, run by TCRdb on the immunoSEQ multiplex PCR reads, gives a single entry per CDR3 protein. The sample carries about 300,000 distinct CDR3 sequences, approximately 91% recorded once. The sample consisted of CD8+ T cells from PBMCs. Receptors originate from a human donor with multiple sclerosis.

This rearrangement joins TRBV27 to TRBJ2-1; D unclear. V was clipped by 4 bases and J by 8 bases, with 9 bases between them. Per the germline V gene, CDR1 is MNHEY and CDR2 is SMNVEV (reference sequence). There are 12 residues in the CDR3. The CDR3 region has the DNA TGTGCCAGCAGTTCCACTTTGGATGAGCAGTTCTTC. Its protein product is CASSSTLDEQFF.

This clonotype turned up a few times. The chain carries TRBV27 and TRBJ2-2; a possible D gene is TRBD2 (5 bases). The CDR3 contains 15 residues. Germline V CDR1 and CDR2: MNHEY, SMNVEV (reference sequence). Trimming left V 3 bases short and J 7 bases short, with 15 bases between. The CDR3 sequence: CASSFGVEIGGELFF. The CDR3 DNA follows: TGTGCCAGCAGTTTCGGGGTTGAGATCGGCGGGGAGCTGTTTTTT.

The chain carries TRBV30 and TRBJ1-1, with 9 bases aligning to TRBD1. This CDR3 contains 13 residues. Losses at the gene ends were 1 base for V and 6 bases for J; bases not matched to a gene: 3. Germline lookup yields CDR1 GTSNPN and CDR2 SVGIG (reference sequence). The CDR3 coding sequence is TGTGCCTGGAGTGGCACAGGGGGCTCTGAAGCTTTCTTT. Translated, it gives CAWSGTGGSEAFF.

The chain recombines TRBV5-8 with TRBJ2-4; 9 bases fit TRBD1. Trimming cost V 4 bases and J 6 bases; bases outside gene matches: 8. The CDR3 runs to 15 residues. Per germline, CDR1 SGHTS and CDR2 YDEGEE. CDR3 DNA: TGTGCCAGCAGCCCGGGGACAGGGAGTGGAAACATTCAGTACTTC. Its protein is CASSPGTGSGNIQYF.

The chain carries TRBV28 and TRBJ1-1; a weak D match, TRBD1 (6 bases). The CDR3 consists of 15 residues. Trimming stripped 4 bases from V and 6 bases from J, with 18 bases between. Germline CDR1 reads MDHEN; CDR2 reads SYDVKM. CDR3 protein: CASSYPRTGHPEAFF. The CDR3 bases are TGTGCCAGCAGTTACCCACGCACAGGGCACCCTGAAGCTTTCTTT.

This clonotype was found a few times. The V gene is TRBV6-2 or TRBV6-3, the J gene TRBJ2-5, with D hard to call. CDR1 MNHEY and CDR2 SVGEGT come from the germline V gene. This CDR3 spans 16 amino acids. The V and J ends lost 0 bases and 2 bases respectively, with 13 bases between them. The CDR3 protein is CASSYSSESIQETQYF. CDR3 bases: TGTGCCAGCAGTTACTCGTCGGAGTCTATTCAAGAGACCCAGTACTTC.

The chain carries TRBV27 and TRBJ1-4, with 9 bases matching TRBD1. The CDR3 covers 16 residues. CDR1 and CDR2 (germline): MNHEY, SMNVEV (reference sequence). The V gene end was trimmed by 0 bases and the J gene end by 8 bases; junction bases not matched to a gene: 7. The CDR3 here is CASSLSRTGEDEKLFF. CDR3 coding DNA: TGTGCCAGCAGTTTATCGCGGACAGGGGAGGACGAAAAACTGTTTTTT.

This rearrangement joins TRBV2 to TRBJ2-6; the D gene could be TRBD1 or TRBD2 (5 bases each). Germline CDR1 SNHLY, CDR2 FYNNEI. V dropped 4 bases and J dropped 2 bases, with 9 bases sitting between them. This CDR3 is 15 amino acids long. CDR3 nucleotides: TGTGCCAGCAGTGGAGGGGATCCTGGGGCCAACGTCCTGACTTTC. Translated: CASSGGDPGANVLTF. The variable domain in full, with the rest retrieved from reference TRBV2 and TRBJ2-6, is EPEVTQTPSHQVTQMGQEVILRCVPISNHLYFYWYRQILGQKVEFLVSFYNNEISEKSEIFDDQFSVERPDGSNFTLKIRSTKLEDSAMYFCASSGGDPGANVLTFGAGSRLTVL.

This clonotype came up once. The chain uses TRBV12-3 or TRBV12-4 and TRBJ2-2; D is perhaps TRBD1 or TRBD2 (5 bases each). Trimming took 2 bases from V and 4 from J, leaving 11 bases between them. The CDR3 is 15 amino acids. The CDR3, as DNA: TGTGCCAGCAGTTTATTAGGGACCCTCACCGGGGAGCTGTTTTTT. Protein sequence: CASSLLGTLTGELFF.

This clonotype was seen once. V usage is TRBV5-6 and J usage is TRBJ2-5, with TRBD2 identical over 11 bases. The germline CDR1 and CDR2 sequences are SGHDT and YYEEEE. Unmatched junction bases numbered 7, after V lost 1 base and J lost 5 bases. The CDR3 has 16 amino acids. CDR3 protein: CASSLTLAGAEETQYF. The CDR3 nucleotides read TGTGCCAGCAGCTTGACACTAGCGGGAGCGGAGGAGACCCAGTACTTC.

About this clonotype: A junction end diverges from the germline sequence, so it may reflect a read error. The gene calls are TRBV19 and TRBJ2-1; D ambiguous. The CDR3 is 11 amino acids. CDR1 is LNHDA and CDR2 is SQIVND in the germline V gene (reference sequence). DNA of the CDR3: TGTGCCAGTAACTCCAACAATGAGCAGTTCTTC. Its translation: CASNSNNEQFF. The full variable domain, rest sourced from reference TRBV19 and TRBJ2-1, is DGGITQSPKYLFRKEGQNVTLSCEQNLNHDAMYWYRQDPGQGLRLIYYSQIVNDFQKGDIAEGYSVSREKKESFPLTVTSAQKNPTAFYLCASNSNNEQFFGPGTRLTVL.

The rearrangement uses TRBV21-1 and TRBJ2-7; the table's D call, TRBD2, was not checked against the DNA. TRBV21-1 is noted as a pseudogene. The CDR3 consists of 15 residues. The CDR3 sequence is CASSKSRQGRYEQYF. DNA of the CDR3: TGTGCCAGCAGCAAAAGTCGGCAGGGACGCTACGAGCAGTACTTC.

The V gene is TRBV2, the J gene TRBJ1-1, with 9 bases identical to TRBD1. Trimming cost V 6 bases and J 5 bases; bases outside gene matches: 13. This CDR3 has 16 amino acids. Germline assignment: CDR1 SNHLY and CDR2 FYNNEI. CDR3 in amino acids: CASRGTHRGQLTEAFF. CDR3 sequence (DNA): TGTGCCAGCAGGGGAACCCACAGGGGGCAGTTAACTGAAGCTTTCTTT.

CDR3 DNA sequence: TGCAGCGTCCACAGGCCCACCCTTGAAGCTTTCTTT. It translates to CSVHRPTLEAFF. V and J are TRBV29-1 and TRBJ1-1; possible D gene TRBD1, 5 bases. CDR1 is SQVTM and CDR2 is ANQGSEA in the germline V gene. V shed 6 bases and J shed 7 bases, with 15 bases lying between them. CDR3 length equals 12 residues.

The chain is built from TRBV29-1 and TRBJ2-1; 10 bases are a match to TRBD2. Losses at the gene ends were 4 bases for V and 3 bases for J; bases not matched to a gene: 12. This CDR3 has 17 residues. Germline CDR1 reads SQVTM; CDR2 reads ANQGSEA. This chain's CDR3 is CSVGGLAGAELYNEQFF. The CDR3 DNA reads TGCAGCGTTGGAGGCCTAGCGGGAGCCGAACTCTACAATGAGCAGTTCTTC.

The chain links TRBV7-9 to TRBJ2-7; 7 nucleotides align to TRBD1. The germline CDR1 and CDR2 sequences are SEHNR and FQNEAQ (reference sequence). CDR3 size: 15 residues. Trimming took 4 bases from V and 2 from J; bases not matched to a gene: 8. The CDR3 spells CASSSFSTGTYEQYF. CDR3 bases: TGTGCCAGCAGCTCCTTTTCGACAGGGACCTACGAGCAGTACTTC.

The gene calls are TRBV2 and TRBJ2-6; tentatively, D is TRBD2 (6 bases). Germline-derived CDR1 and CDR2 are SNHLY and FYNNEI. The CDR3 has 15 residues. Trimming took off 8 bases at V and 0 bases at J, with 11 bases between the two ends. The DNA of the CDR3 is TGTGCCAGCCGGGACTTAAGCTCTGGGGCCAACGTCCTGACTTTC. It translates to CASRDLSSGANVLTF.

This clonotype has just one count. The gene calls are TRBV12-3 or TRBV12-4 and TRBJ2-3, with unresolved D. The CDR3 covers 14 residues. With 2 bases removed from V and 1 base from J, the gap between germline ends came to 7 bases. The CDR3 nucleotides read TGTGCCAGCAGTTTAACTGCCGGCACAGATACGCAGTATTTT. It is translated as CASSLTAGTDTQYF.

Of note for this clonotype: This CDR3 is missing its conserved last phenylalanine or tryptophan, likely due to a read error. This chain links TRBV13 with TRBJ1-1; D is unresolved. CDR1 is PRHDT and CDR2 is FYEKMQ in the germline V gene (reference sequence). V was clipped by 6 bases and J by 5 bases, with 7 bases between them. The CDR3 runs to 11 residues. For the CDR3, the DNA is TGTGCCAGCAGGAAGGATACTGAAGCTTTCCTT. Amino acid sequence: CASRKDTEAFL.

This clonotype showed up just a few times. The chain uses TRBV30 and TRBJ1-2; 8 positions agree with TRBD1. With V trimmed by 2 bases and J by 3 bases, 8 bases remained unmatched. CDR1 and CDR2 (germline): GTSNPN, SVGIG (reference sequence). The CDR3 has 15 residues. The CDR3 DNA reads as TGTGCCTGGAGTCTCAAGGACAGGGATCACTATGGCTACACCTTC. Protein: CAWSLKDRDHYGYTF.

Note on this clonotype: Germline is not matched at one junction end, which may reflect a read error. The chain carries TRBV27 and TRBJ1-1, with D hard to call. CDR1 is MNHEY, CDR2 SMNVEV, per germline (reference sequence). The CDR3 spans 13 residues. The CDR3 DNA reads as TGTGCCAGCAGTTTCAGTGAGTACACTGAAGTTTTCTTT. Protein: CASSFSEYTEVFF.

This chain uses TRBV27 with TRBJ2-1, with D perhaps assigned TRBD1 or TRBD2 (5 bases each). V gave up 3 bases and J gave up 9 bases, with 12 bases separating them. CDR1 is MNHEY, CDR2 SMNVEV, per germline (reference sequence). This CDR3 has 13 amino acids. CDR3 coding DNA: TGTGCCAGCAGTTTGGGAAGGGACGGTGAGCAGTTCTTC. Translating it yields CASSLGRDGEQFF.

The V gene is TRBV29-1, the J gene TRBJ2-1, with 11 bases matching TRBD2. V lost 3 bases, J lost 10 bases, and 2 bases stayed unmatched. The CDR3 spans 12 residues. Germline CDR1 is SQVTM and CDR2 is ANQGSEA. The CDR3 nucleotides read TGCAGCGTTGAGGGACTAGCGGTGGAGCAGTTCTTC. Protein sequence: CSVEGLAVEQFF.

The chain employs TRBV19 and TRBJ1-1; D is unclear. The CDR3 runs to 17 residues. CDR1 LNHDA and CDR2 SQIVND come from the germline V gene (reference sequence). V was cut by 7 bases and J by 0 bases, with 21 bases left in between. CDR3 sequence: CASIPGSRILMNTEAFF. The CDR3 nucleotides read TGTGCCAGTATCCCCGGGAGTAGGATCTTAATGAACACTGAAGCTTTCTTT.

J is TRBJ2-1 and V is TRBV20-1; 7 bases agree with TRBD2. Trimming cost V 3 bases and J 3 bases; bases outside gene matches: 2. The CDR3 has 13 residues. Germline values: CDR1 DFQATT, CDR2 SNEGSKA (reference sequence). The chain's CDR3 is CSARTSSYNEQFF. CDR3 in DNA: TGCAGTGCTAGGACTAGCAGCTACAATGAGCAGTTCTTC.

This sequence joins TRBV19 and TRBJ1-1; no reliable D call. Germline lookup yields CDR1 LNHDA and CDR2 SQIVND (reference sequence). V was trimmed by 2 bases and J by 1 base, leaving 5 bases between them. This CDR3 region has 13 residues. DNA for the CDR3: TGTGCCAGTAGTATATCTCAGAACACTGAAGCTTTCTTT. This sequence encodes CASSISQNTEAFF.

The chain combines TRBV27 with TRBJ2-7; the match to TRBD1 covers 7 bases. The ends lost 4 bases at V and 1 base at J; junction bases unmatched: 4. Germline CDR1 is MNHEY and CDR2 is SMNVEV (reference sequence). The CDR3 extends over 14 amino acids. The CDR3 coding sequence is TGTGCCAGCAGTTGGTCAGGGGGTTCCTACGAGCAGTACTTC. It yields the protein CASSWSGGSYEQYF.

This chain joins TRBV2 and TRBJ2-7; D uncertain. Deletions cut 8 bases from V and 0 bases from J, with 11 bases between. Germline CDR1 is SNHLY and CDR2 is FYNNEI. The CDR3 totals 13 residues. The CDR3 loop is CASEPRISYEQYF. The CDR3 nucleotides read TGTGCCAGCGAGCCTAGGATCTCCTACGAGCAGTACTTC.

The rearrangement uses TRBV7-9 and TRBJ2-5; TRBD2 might be the D (6 bases). Deletions cut 5 bases from V and 2 bases from J, with 15 bases between. The germline gives CDR1 SEHNR, CDR2 FQNEAQ (reference sequence). The CDR3 covers 15 residues. CDR3 nucleotides: TGTGCCAGCAGCCCTGCGCCACTAGCACAAGAGACCCAGTACTTC. It encodes CASSPAPLAQETQYF.

As to this clonotype: At one boundary the junction diverges from the germline segment, which might be a read error. J is TRBJ2-2 and V is TRBV11-2; the match to TRBD1 covers 8 bases. The CDR3 length is 15 residues. CDR1 and CDR2 from the germline V gene are SGHAT and FQNNGV. CDR3 residues: CASSFLGQGDGELLF. The CDR3 nucleotides read TGTGCCAGCAGTTTCCTAGGACAGGGAGACGGGGAGCTGCTTTTT. The whole variable domain, filled in from reference TRBV11-2 and TRBJ2-2, reads EAGVAQSPRYKIIEKRQSVAFWCNPISGHATLYWYQQILGQGPKLLIQFQNNGVVDDSQLPKDRFSAERLKGVDSTLKIQPAKLEDSAVYLCASSFLGQGDGELLFGEGSRLTVL.